The clone carrying this TCR beta chain was seen a few times. The data belong to a study of cytomegalovirus exposure and HLA in healthy donors. PCR amplification relied on 60 Vbeta primers (plus 13 Jbeta primers). The authors' processing: Approximately 11 million of the about 80 million unique TCR beta chains counted in a later analysis were shared. The method was immunoSEQ multiplex PCR; TCRdb's version includes in-frame clones alone and lacks a portion of them. The D gene and trimming were derived from the DNA, and the V and J assignments and clone size from that table. This sample has about 65,000 clones, with approximately 60% found just once. Trimming cost V 2 bases and J 4 bases; bases outside gene matches: 1. The germline CDR1 and CDR2 sequences are MGHRA and YSYEKL. CDR3 length: 14 residues.

The origin of this receptor is a young man in good health and CMV-seronegative. Sequences were obtained from PBMCs. This chain connects TRBV4-1 to TRBJ2-7, with 11 positions matching TRBD1. The CDR3 loop is CASSQRDRGYEQYF. The CDR3 region has the DNA TGCGCCAGCAGCCAACGGGACAGGGGGTACGAGCAGTACTTC.